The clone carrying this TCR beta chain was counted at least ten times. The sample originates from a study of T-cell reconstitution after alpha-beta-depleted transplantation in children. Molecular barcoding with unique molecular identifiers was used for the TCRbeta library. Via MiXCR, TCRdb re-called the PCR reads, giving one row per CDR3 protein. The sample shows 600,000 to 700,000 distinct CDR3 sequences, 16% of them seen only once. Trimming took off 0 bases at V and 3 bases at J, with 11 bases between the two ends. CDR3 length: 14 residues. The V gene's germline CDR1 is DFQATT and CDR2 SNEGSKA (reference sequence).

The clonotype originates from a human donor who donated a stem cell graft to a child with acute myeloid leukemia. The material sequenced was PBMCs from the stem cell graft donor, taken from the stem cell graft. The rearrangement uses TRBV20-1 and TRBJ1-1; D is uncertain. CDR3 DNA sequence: TGCAGTGCTAGAGAGATGAAGGTTTACACTGAAGCTTTCTTT. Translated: CSAREMKVYTEAFF.